A single sample gave rise to the 27 T cell receptor beta chains below, sequenced in a study of OX40 agonist ivuxolimab in advanced cancers. The assay was immunoSEQ multiplex PCR, and TCRdb's table has in-frame clones only and misses some. The sample lists around 45,000 clones; about 80% were seen once. Sequencing used CD4+ or CD8+ T cells sorted from blood, obtained in a trial of the OX40 agonist ivuxolimab. The receptors here all came from an adult with an advanced solid tumor such as melanoma, head and neck, liver or kidney cancer.

This chain connects TRBV10-3 to TRBJ2-3; 7 bases agree with TRBD2. The J segment lost 0 bases and the V segment lost 4 bases, leaving 7 bases of the junction unmatched. The CDR3 contains 16 residues. In germline, CDR1 is ENHRY, CDR2 SYGVKD. The CDR3 is CAISGMGAGSTDTQYF. CDR3 DNA sequence: TGTGCCATCAGTGGAATGGGAGCGGGAAGCACAGATACGCAGTATTTT.

The chain combines TRBV19 with TRBJ2-5, with 12 bases lining up with TRBD1. With V trimmed by 0 bases and J by 4 bases, 3 bases remained unmatched. The length of the CDR3 is 16 residues. CDR1 is LNHDA, CDR2 SQIVND, per germline (reference sequence). CDR3 sequence (DNA): TGTGCCAGTAGTATAGACGGGACAGGGGGCAGAGAGACCCAGTACTTC. Protein product: CASSIDGTGGRETQYF.

The CDR3 bases are TGTGCCAGCAGCGTTACCGGGGATAGGAATGAGCAGTTCTTC. Translation gives CASSVTGDRNEQFF. V gene TRBV9 combines with J gene TRBJ2-1; perhaps TRBD2 as D (5 bases). Germline values: CDR1 SGDLS, CDR2 YYNGEE. The CDR3 extends over 14 amino acids. Trimming left V 2 bases short and J 7 bases short, with 13 bases between.

This clone was seen more than once but under ten times. The chain carries TRBV9 and TRBJ1-5; the D gene is possibly TRBD1 (5 bases). V gave up 3 bases and J gave up 5 bases, with 15 bases separating them. From germline, CDR1 is SGDLS and CDR2 YYNGEE. The CDR3 loop spans 15 amino acids. CDR3 amino acids: CASSAAPTGDQPQHF. The CDR3 nucleotides are TGTGCCAGCAGCGCAGCCCCTACAGGTGATCAGCCCCAGCATTTT.

This chain joins TRBV18 and TRBJ2-3, with unresolved D. The germline V gene encodes CDR1 KGHSH and CDR2 LQKENI. The V end was cut by 6 bases, the J end by 6 bases, with 16 bases between. The CDR3 has 14 residues. The CDR3 DNA reads as TGTGCCAGCTCTCAACCCCCAATATTGGATACGCAGTATTTT. It yields the protein CASSQPPILDTQYF. Filled out from reference TRBV18 and TRBJ2-3, the complete variable domain reads NAGVMQNPRHLVRRRGQEARLRCSPMKGHSHVYWYRQLPEEGLKFMVYLQKENIIDESGMPKERFSAEFPKEGPSILRIQQVVRGDSAAYFCASSQPPILDTQYFGPGTRLTVL.

The CDR3 here is CASVRTGWNTEAFF. The CDR3 nucleotides read TGTGCCAGCGTACGGACAGGTTGGAACACTGAAGCTTTCTTT. The V call is TRBV28, the J call TRBJ1-1; 7 bases fit TRBD1. The germline gives CDR1 MDHEN, CDR2 SYDVKM. CDR3 length: 14 residues. With 8 bases clipped from V and 1 base from J, the junction kept 7 bases outside the gene matches.

This clone was counted a single time. The chain is built from TRBV30 and TRBJ2-7; a possible D gene is TRBD2 (6 bases). CDR1 is GTSNPN and CDR2 is SVGIG in the germline V gene (reference sequence). The CDR3 has 13 amino acids. V was pared by 0 bases and J by 6 bases, with 12 bases between. In DNA form, the CDR3 reads TGTGCCTGGAGTGTAGGAGCCGGGGGCGAGCAGTACTTC. Amino acids: CAWSVGAGGEQYF. Together with reference TRBV30 and TRBJ2-7, the CDR3 gives the full variable domain: SQTIHQWPATLVQPVGSPLSLECTVEGTSNPNLYWYRQAAGRGLQLLFYSVGIGQISSEVPQNLSASRPQDRQFILSSKKLLLSDSGFYLCAWSVGAGGEQYFGPGTRLTVT.

The chain has TRBV2 and TRBJ2-2; TRBD2 agrees at 12 bases. Germline trimming cut 7 bases from V and 7 bases from J; bases unmatched to any gene: 7. CDR1 is SNHLY, CDR2 FYNNEI, per germline. The CDR3 sequence is 15 residues long. The DNA for the CDR3 is TGTGCCAGCACGACTAGCGGGAGCCAGCTCGGGGAGCTGTTTTTT. The encoded protein is CASTTSGSQLGELFF.

The chain has TRBV2 and TRBJ1-5, with D possibly being TRBD1 (6 bases). There are 14 residues in the CDR3. V lost 3 bases, J lost 5 bases, and 11 bases lay in between. The V gene's germline CDR1 is SNHLY and CDR2 FYNNEI. The CDR3 nucleotides read TGTGCCAGCAGTGAGGAGGCAGGGGATCAGCCCCAGCATTTT. Amino acids: CASSEEAGDQPQHF.

The chain couples TRBV30 to TRBJ1-1, with a weak D call TRBD1 (5 bases). Trimming stripped 2 bases from V and 7 bases from J, with 17 bases between. Germline CDR1 reads GTSNPN; CDR2 reads SVGIG (reference sequence). The CDR3 has 14 residues. DNA for the CDR3: TGTGCCTGGAGTAGAGGGACGTTCGTCTTTGAAGCTTTCTTT. Its protein product is CAWSRGTFVFEAFF.

This clone is a singleton in its sample. The genes are TRBV10-2 and TRBJ2-2, with 9 bases that match TRBD1. The CDR3 runs 15 residues. From germline, CDR1 is WSHSY and CDR2 SAAADI. Trimming cost V 1 base and J 4 bases; bases outside gene matches: 1. CDR3 region: CASSEWTGVTGELFF. Written as DNA, the CDR3 is TGCGCCAGCAGTGAGTGGACAGGGGTCACCGGGGAGCTGTTTTTT.

The chain recombines TRBV7-3 with TRBJ1-1; D is unresolved. CDR1 and CDR2 from the germline V gene are SGHTA and FQGTGA. V was cut by 0 bases and J by 0 bases, with 5 bases left in between. CDR3 size: 14 residues. The chain's CDR3 is CASSLTGMNTEAFF. In DNA, the CDR3 is TGTGCCAGCAGCTTAACGGGTATGAACACTGAAGCTTTCTTT.

The rearrangement joins TRBV5-1 to TRBJ2-7; the match to TRBD2 covers 10 bases. CDR1 is SGHRS and CDR2 is YFSETQ in the germline V gene. This CDR3 is built from 15 residues. J gave up 4 bases and V 4 bases, and 8 bases lay outside the gene matches. CDR3 in DNA: TGCGCCAGCAGCCCGTACGGACTAGCGGATTACGAGCAGTACTTC. Translated: CASSPYGLADYEQYF.

The genes are TRBV28 and TRBJ2-3; TRBD2 is a possible D gene (6 bases). V shed 3 bases and J shed 2 bases, with 9 bases lying between them. Germline values: CDR1 MDHEN, CDR2 SYDVKM. This CDR3 region has 14 residues. The CDR3 here is CASSLGGSTDTQYF. CDR3 coding DNA: TGTGCCAGCAGTTTGGGGGGTTCCACAGATACGCAGTATTTT.

This rearrangement joins TRBV6-5 to TRBJ2-1, with TRBD1 as a possible D gene (5 bases). V lost 0 bases and J lost 5, with 11 bases in between. Germline V gene lookup returns CDR1 MNHEY and CDR2 SVGAGI. This CDR3 spans 15 amino acids. The CDR3 sequence is CASSYSDRGHNEQFF. The CDR3 region has the DNA TGTGCCAGCAGTTACTCGGATAGGGGCCACAATGAGCAGTTCTTC.

This clone was counted only a few times. The chain combines TRBV11-2 with TRBJ1-1; D possibly corresponds to TRBD1 (6 bases). Per the germline V gene, CDR1 is SGHAT and CDR2 is FQNNGV. Trimming pared 6 bases from V and 5 bases from J, leaving 16 bases between. The CDR3 contains 14 residues. Here the CDR3 reads CASSRTQGRTEAFF. As DNA, the CDR3 is TGTGCCAGCAGTCGTACACAGGGAAGAACTGAAGCTTTCTTT.

This chain links TRBV19 with TRBJ2-1; tentative D call: TRBD2 (6 bases). The CDR3 is 20 amino acids. Per the germline V gene, CDR1 is LNHDA and CDR2 is SQIVND (reference sequence). V gave up 3 bases and J gave up 0 bases, with 24 bases separating them. This chain's CDR3 is CASSMDPFGSPSSSYNEQFF. The CDR3 region has the DNA TGTGCCAGTAGTATGGACCCCTTCGGGAGCCCCTCAAGCTCCTACAATGAGCAGTTCTTC.

The chain has TRBV28 and TRBJ1-5; D perhaps matches TRBD1 (5 bases). The germline gives CDR1 MDHEN, CDR2 SYDVKM. V was pared by 5 bases and J by 6 bases, with 17 bases between. The CDR3 consists of 15 residues. CDR3 sequence: CASSGGSGGIQPQHF. The CDR3 region has the DNA TGTGCCAGCAGTGGAGGATCCGGGGGGATTCAGCCCCAGCATTTT.

This rearrangement joins TRBV10-1 to TRBJ2-3, with 8 bases lining up with TRBD2. The CDR3 contains 16 residues. Germline CDR1 reads WNHNN; CDR2 reads SYGVQD (reference sequence). V lost 5 bases to trimming and J lost 2 bases; unmatched junction nucleotides: 9. The CDR3 DNA reads TGCGCCAGCAGTTCCTTCATTAGCGGGAACACAGATACGCAGTATTTT. Its protein is CASSSFISGNTDTQYF.

The rearrangement links TRBV19 to TRBJ2-2; a possible D gene is TRBD1 (6 bases). The germline V and J ends were trimmed by 5 bases and 6 bases, with 10 bases remaining between them. Germline V gene sequence: CDR1 LNHDA, CDR2 SQIVND (reference sequence). This CDR3 is built from 13 residues. CDR3 region: CASSQQGSGELFF. As DNA, the CDR3 is TGTGCCAGTAGTCAACAGGGCTCCGGGGAGCTGTTTTTT.

The chain uses TRBV7-9 and TRBJ2-1; 7 bases are shared with TRBD2. With 5 bases clipped from V and 7 bases from J, the junction kept 11 bases outside the gene matches. The germline V gene encodes CDR1 SEHNR and CDR2 FQNEAQ (reference sequence). This CDR3 has 15 residues. For the CDR3, the DNA is TGTGCCAGCAGCCAACAGAGCGGGAAATGGAATGAGCAGTTCTTC. Translating it yields CASSQQSGKWNEQFF.

The rearrangement links TRBV5-1 to TRBJ1-2; D call uncertain. Trimming removed 0 bases from V and 6 bases from J, with 15 bases in between. CDR3 size: 15 residues. CDR1 SGHRS and CDR2 YFSETQ come from the germline V gene. CDR3 loop: CASSLDRQQGDGYTF. The CDR3 DNA sequence: TGCGCCAGCAGCTTGGACCGCCAACAAGGAGATGGCTACACCTTC.

V is TRBV7-8 and J is TRBJ1-2, with D tentatively TRBD1 (6 bases). The germline CDR1 and CDR2 sequences are SGHVS and FQNEAQ. Between the trimmed V and J ends, which lost 5 bases and 7 bases, there was a span of 14 bases. This CDR3 comprises 13 residues. The CDR3 DNA reads TGTGCCAGCAGCGCGGGGGGCATTGCTGGCTACACCTTC. It codes for CASSAGGIAGYTF.

The rearrangement joins TRBV28 to TRBJ1-4; D ambiguous. Trimming stripped 6 bases from V and 7 bases from J, with 18 bases between. Germline lookup yields CDR1 MDHEN and CDR2 SYDVKM. The CDR3 length is 15 residues. CDR3 nucleotides: TGTGCCAGCAGGGGTGGCGGGAAGTTCGGTGAAAAACTGTTTTTT. Translating it yields CASRGGGKFGEKLFF.

The chain uses TRBV7-2 and TRBJ2-7, with D perhaps TRBD1 or TRBD2 (5 bases each). Deletions cut 5 bases from V and 3 bases from J, with 17 bases between. The CDR3 length is 15 residues. Looked up from germline, CDR1 is SGHTA and CDR2 is FQGNSA. This chain's CDR3 is CASSHPQLGDYEQYF. The CDR3 coding sequence is TGTGCCAGCAGCCACCCCCAACTAGGGGACTACGAGCAGTACTTC.

V is TRBV5-8 and J is TRBJ2-5; D is uncertain. The CDR3 has 12 residues. CDR1 and CDR2 (germline): SGHTS, YDEGEE. Trimming took 1 base from V and 4 from J, leaving 5 bases between them. The CDR3 loop reads CASSLIRETQYF. The CDR3 DNA is TGTGCCAGCAGCTTGATTCGAGAGACCCAGTACTTC.

The chain couples TRBV11-2 to TRBJ1-2, with D maybe TRBD1 (5 bases). With 7 bases removed from V and 4 bases from J, the gap between germline ends came to 19 bases. Looked up from germline, CDR1 is SGHAT and CDR2 is FQNNGV. The CDR3 spans 15 residues. The CDR3 bases are TGTGCCAGCACCCCCGGGACCCGTGCTCCCTATGGCTACACCTTC. The encoded protein is CASTPGTRAPYGYTF.